A selection of T cell receptor beta chains follows, all from one sample in a study of blood T cell repertoires in COVID-19. Only in-frame clones appear in the TCRdb table, and some are missing; sequencing was by immunoSEQ multiplex PCR. The sample contains a few hundred thousand clones, 70% to 90% of which appear only once. Sequenced: PBMCs or T cells enriched from blood (not recorded which). These receptors were taken from a woman in her 40s who had recovered from COVID-19. The CDR3 runs from the conserved cysteine through the conserved F or W. The order of the fields is D gene, V gene, J gene, clone size, CDR3 protein, CDR3 DNA. A D gene is named only where the DNA matches it firmly. Clone size, where shown, is once, few, many, or a class for clones that have expanded.

d_call: .; v_call: TRBV7-2; j_call: TRBJ2-3; clone_size: .; cdr3_aa: CASSLEGTDTQYF; cdr3_nt: TGTGCCAGCAGCTTAGAGGGGACAGATACGCAGTATTTT
d_call: .; v_call: TRBV27; j_call: TRBJ2-1; clone_size: .; cdr3_aa: CASSWGHDSYNEQFF; cdr3_nt: TGTGCCAGTTCTTGGGGGCATGACTCCTACAATGAGCAGTTCTTC
d_call: .; v_call: TRBV25-1; j_call: TRBJ2-5; clone_size: once; cdr3_aa: CASRDYTETQYF; cdr3_nt: TGTGCCAGCAGAGACTATACGGAGACCCAGTACTTC
d_call: TRBD1; v_call: TRBV18; j_call: TRBJ2-7; clone_size: .; cdr3_aa: CASSPTGTGDSGQYF; cdr3_nt: TGTGCCAGCTCACCAACCGGGACAGGGGATTCAGGGCAGTACTTC
d_call: TRBD1; v_call: TRBV7-8; j_call: TRBJ2-5; clone_size: .; cdr3_aa: CASSRDSQETQYF; cdr3_nt: TGTGCCAGCAGCCGGGACAGCCAAGAGACCCAGTACTTC
d_call: TRBD1; v_call: TRBV12-5; j_call: TRBJ1-5; clone_size: .; cdr3_aa: CASGFRGGQGFNQPQHF; cdr3_nt: TGTGCTAGTGGTTTTCGGGGGGGACAGGGGTTCAATCAGCCCCAGCATTTT
d_call: .; v_call: TRBV9; j_call: TRBJ2-1; clone_size: .; cdr3_aa: CASSFLNRGEQFF; cdr3_nt: TGTGCCAGCAGCTTTCTTAACCGGGGGGAGCAGTTCTTC
d_call: TRBD2; v_call: TRBV7-2; j_call: TRBJ2-3; clone_size: .; cdr3_aa: CASSFSGSFNTQYF; cdr3_nt: TGTGCCAGCAGCTTTAGCGGGAGTTTCAATACGCAGTATTTT
d_call: .; v_call: TRBV7-7; j_call: TRBJ2-2; clone_size: .; cdr3_aa: CASSRTTGNTGELFF; cdr3_nt: TGTGCTAGCAGCCGAACGACAGGGAACACCGGGGAGCTGTTTTTT
d_call: .; v_call: TRBV29-1; j_call: TRBJ2-2; clone_size: .; cdr3_aa: CSVLGTGELFF; cdr3_nt: TGCAGCGTTCTGGGGACTGGGGAGCTGTTTTTT
d_call: .; v_call: TRBV27; j_call: TRBJ1-2; clone_size: .; cdr3_aa: CASSFGREGYGYTF; cdr3_nt: TGTGCCAGCAGTTTCGGAAGGGAGGGCTATGGCTACACCTTC
d_call: .; v_call: TRBV9; j_call: TRBJ2-1; clone_size: .; cdr3_aa: CASSVDLVSYNEQFF; cdr3_nt: TGTGCCAGCAGCGTAGATCTCGTCTCCTACAATGAGCAGTTCTTC
d_call: .; v_call: TRBV27; j_call: TRBJ1-1; clone_size: few; cdr3_aa: CASSLSRGHTEAFF; cdr3_nt: TGTGCCAGCAGTTTATCGCGGGGGCACACTGAAGCTTTCTTT
d_call: TRBD2; v_call: TRBV11-2; j_call: TRBJ2-7; clone_size: .; cdr3_aa: CASSSRLAADEQYF; cdr3_nt: TGTGCCAGCAGCTCGCGACTAGCGGCTGACGAGCAGTACTTC
d_call: .; v_call: TRBV9; j_call: TRBJ2-7; clone_size: .; cdr3_aa: CASSAKMGLGIYEQYF; cdr3_nt: TGTGCCAGCAGCGCCAAAATGGGGCTGGGTATCTACGAGCAGTACTTC
d_call: TRBD1; v_call: TRBV2; j_call: TRBJ1-2; clone_size: .; cdr3_aa: CASSKQGENRGYTF; cdr3_nt: TGTGCCAGCAGTAAACAGGGGGAGAATCGGGGCTACACCTTC
d_call: TRBD1; v_call: TRBV28; j_call: TRBJ1-1; clone_size: .; cdr3_aa: CASSLLTGGSTEAFF; cdr3_nt: TGTGCCAGCAGTTTACTAACAGGGGGGTCGACTGAAGCTTTCTTT
d_call: TRBD2; v_call: TRBV28; j_call: TRBJ2-5; clone_size: .; cdr3_aa: CASNIAGGPEARTQYF; cdr3_nt: TGTGCCAGCAATATAGCGGGGGGTCCAGAGGCCAGGACCCAGTACTTC